This section outlines one TCR beta chain sequence together with its context. Germline CDR1 and CDR2: LNHNV and YYDKDF (reference sequence). The CDR3 length is 16 residues. V shed 2 bases and J 5 bases; nucleotides not matched to a gene: 7. The data were taken from a study of blood T cell repertoires in COVID-19. Profiled with immunoSEQ multiplex PCR; TCRdb holds only in-frame clones, not every one. The table records around 63,000 clones, 80% to 90% of them present only once. The sequencing sample was made of peripheral blood. V and J are TRBV15 and TRBJ1-1, with 11 bases lining up with TRBD1. The TCR sequence derives from a woman in her sixties with COVID-19, enrolled during active disease. CDR3 residues: CATSRRSGTGGTEAFF. The DNA for the CDR3 is TGTGCCACCAGCAGACGATCCGGGACAGGGGGAACTGAAGCTTTCTTT.